This T cell receptor beta chain comes out of a study of cytomegalovirus exposure and HLA in healthy donors. Across the whole study: The 110 or so validation repertoires were produced on the same platform as the 550 to 700 repertoires of the first cohort. This was reported in a later analysis. Overall study results and limits: Most TCR sequences were seen very rarely across donors, but some public TCRs occurred in many. It was reportedly the case that the classifier diagnosed cytomegalovirus status with high specificity and sensitivity.

The donors were members of the validation cohort comprising about 130 subjects, separate from the approximately 630-subject first cohort. Worth noting for this clone: Its matching antigen is unknown.

The CDR3 extends over 17 amino acids. V lost 0 bases, J lost 3 bases, and 15 bases lay in between. The germline V gene encodes CDR1 SGHDT and CDR2 YYEEEE. Here immunoSEQ multiplex PCR was the method, and the copy in TCRdb shows in-frame clones only, minus some. Altogether about 330,000 clones are present, around 87% being singletons, with the ten largest covering approximately 1%. The chain uses TRBV5-6 and TRBJ1-4, with D unresolved. The source is a woman between 25 and 40 years old in good health and CMV-seropositive. Specimen: PBMCs. The CDR3 spells CASSLGQQPFPNEKLFF. The DNA of the CDR3 is TGTGCCAGCAGCTTGGGACAACAGCCTTTTCCTAATGAAAAACTGTTTTTT.